The entry below describes one T cell receptor (beta chain). Antigen unknown. This CDR3 spans 15 amino acids. Germline loops: CDR1 SGHDN, CDR2 FVKESK. J was trimmed by 1 base and V by 2 bases; bases with no gene match: 1. These data originate in a study of blood T cells in healthy people across ages. The study, taken as a whole, reports: No conclusive comparison of naive versus antigen-experienced cells was possible with unsorted PBMCs. Diversity estimated from one million T cells was considered an underestimate.

They isolated at least 6 million PBMCs from each sample. Using a J-beta primer mix together with a sample-barcoded 5' primer, a second PCR was run for roughly 7 to 11 cycles. With 12 random nucleotides, a template-switch adaptor tagged each individual cDNA molecule. TCRdb itself ran the 5' RACE reads through MiXCR, one entry per CDR3 protein. The table has 850,000 to 1,300,000 distinct CDR3 sequences, more than 40% seen once. The sample comprised blood. V is TRBV14 and J is TRBJ2-5, with 10 bases aligning to TRBD1. The TCR sequence derives from a woman aged 60-70 years in good health. The CDR3 loop reads CASSQWDRGQETQYF. The CDR3 DNA sequence: TGTGCCAGCAGCCAATGGGACAGGGGCCAAGAGACCCAGTACTTC.